A single TCR beta chain is shown here with its context. The CDR3 has 16 amino acids. Trimming took 2 bases from V and 0 from J, leaving 14 bases between them. Germline loops: CDR1 WNHNN, CDR2 SYGVQD (reference sequence). Positively selected for CCR7, the CD45RO-negative cells used as naive CD8 cells excluded terminally differentiated effector memory CD45RA+ cells. The sample comes from a study of shared clonotypes between healthy human individuals. Clones were read by immunoSEQ multiplex PCR, and TCRdb kept only the in-frame ones, dropping some. The sample lists just over 2,000,000 clones; less than 95% were seen once.

The V gene is TRBV10-1, the J gene TRBJ2-7; D gene uncertain. This clonotype was sampled from a man aged 18 to 29 in good health. Sequences were obtained from naive CD8+ T cells sorted from blood. The CDR3 DNA reads TGCGCCAGCAGTGAGGGGCCCTACTCGGGCTCCTACGAGCAGTACTTC. Translation: CASSEGPYSGSYEQYF.